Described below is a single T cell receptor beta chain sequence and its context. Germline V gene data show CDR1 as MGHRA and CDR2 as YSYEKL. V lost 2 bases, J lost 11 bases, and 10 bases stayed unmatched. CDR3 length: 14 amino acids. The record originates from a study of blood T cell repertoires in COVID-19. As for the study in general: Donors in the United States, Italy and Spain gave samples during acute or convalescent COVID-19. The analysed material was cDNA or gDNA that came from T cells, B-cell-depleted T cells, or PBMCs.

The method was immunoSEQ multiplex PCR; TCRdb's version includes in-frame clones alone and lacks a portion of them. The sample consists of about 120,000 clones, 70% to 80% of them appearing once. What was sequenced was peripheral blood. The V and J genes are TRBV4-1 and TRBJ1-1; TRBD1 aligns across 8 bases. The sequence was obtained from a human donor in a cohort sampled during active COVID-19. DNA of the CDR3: TGCGCCAGCAGCCAAAACCAACAGGGGGGGATGGCTTTCTTT. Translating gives CASSQNQQGGMAFF.